The entry below gives a single T cell receptor (beta chain) sequence along with its context. This record comes from a study of shared clonotypes between healthy human individuals. The CDR3 loop spans 14 amino acids. The germline V gene encodes CDR1 SGHRS and CDR2 YFSETQ. V shed 3 bases and J shed 0 bases, with 6 bases lying between them. TCRdb keeps only in-frame clones here, not all; method: immunoSEQ multiplex PCR. The data hold fewer than 500,000 clones, with about three quarters observed a single time. This sequence joins TRBV5-1 and TRBJ2-2; no clear D. The receptor was derived from a woman aged 40 to 49 in good health. Some clones in this sample may be carry-over from other donors' samples. The sequencing input was PBMCs. As DNA, the CDR3 is TGCGCCAGCAGCTCCACCTCGAACACCGGGGAGCTGTTTTTT. Translating gives CASSSTSNTGELFF.